Here is one T cell receptor (beta chain) with its context. What it recognizes is unknown. Only in-frame clones appear in the TCRdb table, and some are missing; sequencing was by immunoSEQ multiplex PCR. The sample has 55,000 to 70,000 clones; 85% to 95% are singletons. This sample is part of a study of siplizumab effects on memory and regulatory T cells. This CDR3 has 16 residues. Germline CDR1 reads SGDLS; CDR2 reads YYNGEE. With V trimmed by 0 bases and J by 4 bases, 4 bases remained unmatched. General study findings and limits: Unstimulated naive T cells seemed to show more diversity than memory cells did, and they also seemed to be among the major contributors to the alloresponse. A small minority of alloreactive clones were mapped to unstimulated subsets. Among mappable alloreactive CD4+ clones, the Treg-derived fraction averaged around 70% with siplizumab versus around 26% in controls. Suppressive function of proliferating Tregs from siplizumab cultures was not confirmed.

The chain links TRBV9 to TRBJ2-3; 11 nucleotides line up with TRBD2. Sequences were obtained from CD8+ T cells sorted from blood. This TCR derives from a human donor in good health. CDR3 region: CASSVGLAGIADTQYF. DNA of the CDR3: TGTGCCAGCAGCGTAGGACTAGCGGGAATCGCAGATACGCAGTATTTT.